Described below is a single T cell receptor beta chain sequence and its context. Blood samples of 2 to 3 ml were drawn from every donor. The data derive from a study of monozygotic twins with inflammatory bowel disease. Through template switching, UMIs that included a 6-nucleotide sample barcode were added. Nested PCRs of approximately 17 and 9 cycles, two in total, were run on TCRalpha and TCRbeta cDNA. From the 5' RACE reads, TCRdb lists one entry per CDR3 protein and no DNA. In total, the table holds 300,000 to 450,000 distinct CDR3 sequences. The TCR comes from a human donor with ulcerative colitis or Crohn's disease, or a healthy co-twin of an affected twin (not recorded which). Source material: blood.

The CDR3 sequence is CASSLGQASYEQYF. The V call is TRBV5-1, the J call TRBJ2-7; TCRdb names TRBD1, which stays unverified in the absence of DNA. The CDR3 is 14 amino acids. Germline-derived CDR1 and CDR2 are SGHRS and YFSETQ.